This TCR beta chain was found in a study of cytomegalovirus exposure and HLA in healthy donors. Study observations and caveats: Associated with HLA alleles at 0.05 false discovery rate in a later analysis were 15,000 to 20,000 TCR beta sequences. Most TCR sequences showed up rarely, but some public TCRs showed up in many donors.

The germline CDR1 and CDR2 sequences are SQVTM and ANQGSEA. The CDR3 has 14 amino acids. The V end was cut by 4 bases, the J end by 0 bases, with 9 bases between. Only a few counts were recorded for this clone. The antigen is unknown. The PCR used 60 Vbeta and 13 Jbeta primers. Produced via immunoSEQ multiplex PCR; TCRdb's table is partial and in-frame only. The table records a few hundred thousand clones, 70% to 80% of them present only once. The specimen sequenced was PBMCs. The V call is TRBV29-1, the J call TRBJ1-4, with a tentative D call TRBD1 (5 bases). The TCR comes from a woman in her twenties or thirties in good health and CMV-seronegative. CDR3 nucleotide sequence: TGCAGCGTTGTTCAGGGTACAACTAATGAAAAACTGTTTTTT. Its protein is CSVVQGTTNEKLFF.